This TCR beta chain came from a study of shared clonotypes between healthy human individuals. Points on this clone: The same CDR3 can be traced to other DNA sequences in this sample.

It was at deep level that the assay was run. Only in-frame clones appear in the TCRdb table, and some are missing; sequencing was by immunoSEQ multiplex PCR. Of about 1 million clones in the sample, 70% to 80% were seen once. Germline V gene sequence: CDR1 LNHDA, CDR2 SQIVND (reference sequence). This CDR3 contains 16 residues. V gave up 0 bases and J gave up 3 bases; unmatched junction bases: 4. The sample comprised memory CD4+ T cells sorted from blood. Described subset: CD45RA-negative fraction. V gene TRBV19 combines with J gene TRBJ2-3; TRBD1 matches at 9 bases. The receptor was isolated from a man aged 18 to 30 in good health. The CDR3 nucleotides are TGTGCCAGTAGTATAGATGCCGGGACAGGGACAGATACGCAGTATTTT. Translated: CASSIDAGTGTDTQYF.